This T cell receptor beta chain was observed in a study of cytomegalovirus exposure and HLA in healthy donors. At the level of the study: The early release's HLA-typed donors yielded 78 million or so unique TCRs. Whole-study findings and limits: Researchers counted around 180 TCR beta chains as cytomegalovirus-associated. In a later analysis, a missense DCLRE1C variant was linked to TCR beta V- and J-gene trimming. According to an earlier analysis, most TCR beta V segments yielded productive rearrangements about 90% or about 30% of the time.

As concerns this clone: Its cognate antigen is unknown.

The PCR contained 60 Vbeta and 13 Jbeta primers. The protocol was immunoSEQ multiplex PCR, while the TCRdb copy is restricted to in-frame clones and leaves out a portion. The sample includes over 150,000 clones, over 60% of them seen just once. Trimming stripped 4 bases from V and 3 bases from J, with 18 bases between. Germline V gene lookup returns CDR1 SQVTM and CDR2 ANQGSEA. This CDR3 is built from 15 residues. The V gene is TRBV29-1, the J gene TRBJ1-1; the D gene is possibly TRBD1 (6 bases). The sequenced material came from PBMCs. This receptor was identified in a woman under 40 in good health and CMV-seronegative. DNA of the CDR3: TGCAGCGTTGCTCCGAGACAGGCTGGATACACTGAAGCTTTCTTT. Translation gives CSVAPRQAGYTEAFF.